The rows below give T cell receptor beta chains drawn from one sample of a study of blood T cell repertoires in COVID-19. This table comes from immunoSEQ multiplex PCR, and its TCRdb copy is limited to in-frame clones, with some not included. The sample has 180,000 or so clones, approximately 80% seen once; the top ten hold 10% to 15%. Sequenced input: PBMCs or T cells enriched from blood (not recorded which). All receptors come from an older woman who had recovered from COVID-19. Both conserved end residues are part of each CDR3. A D gene is named only where the DNA matches it firmly. Rows may omit the clone size; those that give it use once, few, many or a size class.

TRBD1	NA	17	TRBJ1-2	TRBV5-5	CASSQVPGQGANYGYTF	TGTGCCAGCAGCCAAGTCCCGGGACAGGGCGCTAACTATGGCTACACCTTC
NA	few	15	TRBJ1-3	TRBV5-1	CASSLGGSGGETIYF	TGCGCCAGCAGCTTGGGAGGGTCTGGTGGCGAGACCATATATTTT
TRBD1	few	12	TRBJ2-7	TRBV19	CASNSRTGAQYF	TGTGCCAGTAACTCTCGGACAGGGGCGCAGTACTTC
TRBD1	NA	14	TRBJ2-7	TRBV28	CASSLRDSHYEQYF	TGTGCCAGCAGTTTAAGGGACAGTCACTACGAGCAGTACTTC
NA	NA	13	TRBJ1-2	TRBV9	CASSVIGGVSYTF	TGTGCCAGCAGCGTAATTGGGGGCGTGAGCTACACCTTC
NA	NA	12	TRBJ2-1	TRBV5-4	CASSLDSGEQFF	TGTGCCAGCAGCTTAGACAGTGGCGAGCAGTTCTTC
NA	NA	13	TRBJ1-2	TRBV6-5	CASNLDSSYGYTF	TGTGCCAGCAACCTAGACAGTAGCTATGGCTACACCTTC
TRBD2	NA	16	TRBJ2-1	TRBV6-1	CASSEIGTRISNEQFF	TGTGCCAGCAGTGAAATCGGGACTAGGATCTCCAATGAGCAGTTCTTC
NA	NA	14	TRBJ2-7	TRBV28	CASSLRGPTYEQYF	TGTGCCAGCAGCCTGCGGGGGCCTACCTACGAGCAGTACTTC
NA	NA	11	TRBJ1-1	TRBV12-3/TRBV12-4	CASLGATEAFF	TGTGCCAGCTTAGGGGCCACGGAAGCTTTCTTT
TRBD2	NA	18	TRBJ2-1	TRBV18	CASSPRGASGSVDNEQFF	TGTGCCAGCTCACCCCGCGGAGCTAGCGGCTCGGTCGACAATGAGCAGTTCTTC
TRBD1	NA	15	TRBJ2-5	TRBV27	CASSLGQGAGETQYF	TGTGCCAGCAGTCTGGGACAGGGGGCCGGAGAGACCCAGTACTTC
TRBD1	NA	15	TRBJ2-7	TRBV28	CASSRRGQGAGEQYF	TGTGCCAGCAGTAGGAGGGGACAGGGGGCGGGCGAGCAGTACTTC
TRBD2	NA	14	TRBJ2-1	TRBV11-2	CASRKLAGGYEQFF	TGTGCCAGCAGGAAGTTAGCGGGGGGGTATGAGCAGTTCTTC
NA	NA	15	TRBJ2-1	TRBV7-9	CASSPTRLRSPKQFF	TGTGCCAGCAGCCCTACCCGACTAAGGTCCCCCAAGCAGTTCTTC
NA	NA	15	TRBJ2-5	TRBV28	CASSLWGRGQETQYF	TGTGCCAGCAGTTTATGGGGCAGGGGCCAAGAGACCCAGTACTTC
TRBD2	NA	15	TRBJ2-1	TRBV2	CASRPAGGAAYEQFF	TGTGCCAGCAGGCCCGCGGGAGGCGCGGCCTATGAGCAGTTCTTC
NA	once	15	TRBJ2-1	TRBV7-9	CASSLLAGSANEQFF	TGTGCCAGCAGCTTATTGGCAGGGTCAGCGAATGAGCAGTTCTTC
NA	NA	14	TRBJ1-2	TRBV11-2	CASTGQLANYGYTF	TGTGCCAGCACCGGACAGTTAGCTAACTATGGCTACACCTTC
TRBD1	NA	13	TRBJ2-7	TRBV5-1	CASSLVTGHEQYF	TGCGCCAGCAGCTTGGTGACAGGGCACGAGCAGTACTTC
NA	NA	14	TRBJ2-7	TRBV28	CASSHPRTVFEQYF	TGTGCCAGCAGCCACCCACGGACAGTTTTCGAGCAGTACTTC
NA	few	14	TRBJ1-4	TRBV18	CASSLTAGNEKLFF	TGTGCCAGCTCCCTGACAGCGGGTAATGAAAAACTGTTTTTT
TRBD1	once	14	TRBJ1-2	TRBV19	CASSIPGQGGGYTF	TGTGCCAGTAGTATACCGGGACAGGGTGGTGGCTACACCTTC
TRBD1	NA	13	TRBJ1-3	TRBV10-3	CAIRPTGGDTIYF	TGTGCCATCAGGCCGACAGGGGGAGACACCATATATTTT
NA	NA	14	TRBJ1-4	TRBV7-6	CASSLAQGGEKLFF	TGTGCCAGCAGCTTAGCACAGGGCGGTGAAAAACTGTTTTTT
NA	NA	13	TRBJ2-1	TRBV10-2	CASSVAAYNEQFF	TGCGCCAGCAGTGTGGCGGCTTACAATGAGCAGTTCTTC
NA	NA	14	TRBJ1-6	TRBV18	CASSPSRENSPLHF	TGTGCCAGCTCACCATCCCGGGAAAATTCACCCCTCCACTTT
TRBD2	NA	15	TRBJ2-2	TRBV6-5	CASSPLAGGIGELFF	TGTGCCAGCAGTCCCTTAGCGGGGGGGATCGGGGAGCTGTTTTTT
NA	NA	15	TRBJ2-7	TRBV5-1	CASSLTSTGEREQYF	TGCGCCAGCAGCCTAACCTCCACTGGGGAGCGGGAGCAGTACTTC
NA	NA	15	TRBJ2-7	TRBV7-9	CASSLVRGKNYEQYF	TGTGCCAGCAGCTTAGTTCGCGGGAAGAACTACGAGCAGTACTTC
NA	few	15	TRBJ2-2	TRBV3-1/TRBV3-2	CASSLQRTVTGELFF	TGTGCCAGCAGCCTCCAGCGGACAGTCACCGGGGAGCTGTTTTTT
TRBD1	NA	14	TRBJ1-1	TRBV5-4	CASSHRDREAEAFF	TGTGCCAGCAGCCACCGGGACAGGGAGGCTGAAGCTTTCTTT
NA	NA	14	TRBJ2-1	TRBV7-9	CASSLGAGYNEQFF	TGTGCCAGCAGCTTAGGGGCTGGTTACAATGAGCAGTTCTTC
NA	NA	16	TRBJ1-3	TRBV5-1	CASSLQGIGLGNTIYF	TGCGCCAGCAGCCTTCAGGGAATTGGGCTTGGAAACACCATATATTTT
NA	NA	13	TRBJ1-2	TRBV14	CASSQVPGYGYTF	TGTGCCAGCAGCCAAGTACCAGGGTATGGCTACACCTTC
NA	NA	16	TRBJ2-7	TRBV24-1	CATSADPGQFTGEQYF	TGTGCCACCAGTGCCGATCCGGGACAATTCACTGGCGAGCAGTACTTC
NA	NA	15	TRBJ1-5	TRBV3-1/TRBV3-2	CASSPQLWSNQPQHF	TGTGCCAGCAGTCCACAGCTTTGGAGCAATCAGCCCCAGCATTTT
NA	NA	12	TRBJ1-3	TRBV29-1	CSAWTSGNTIYF	TGCAGCGCATGGACATCTGGAAACACCATATATTTT
NA	NA	14	TRBJ2-7	TRBV5-1	CASSPKQGLGEQYF	TGCGCCAGCAGCCCCAAACAGGGTCTGGGTGAGCAGTACTTC
TRBD1	NA	15	TRBJ2-7	TRBV7-9	CASSQPGQGAGEQYF	TGTGCCAGCAGCCAGCCGGGACAGGGGGCTGGGGAGCAGTACTTC
TRBD1	NA	12	TRBJ1-6	TRBV30	CAWSYRGTPLHF	TGTGCCTGGAGTTACAGGGGAACACCCCTCCACTTT
NA	NA	14	TRBJ2-3	TRBV4-1	CATQPGVATDTQYF	TGCGCCACCCAGCCCGGGGTTGCCACAGATACGCAGTATTTT
NA	NA	14	TRBJ1-5	TRBV7-8	CASMELLGNQPQHF	TGTGCCAGCATGGAGCTTCTAGGCAATCAGCCCCAGCATTTT
NA	NA	14	TRBJ1-5	TRBV9	CASSAGVSNQPQHF	TGTGCCAGCAGCGCGGGGGTTAGCAATCAGCCCCAGCATTTT
NA	NA	13	TRBJ1-6	TRBV25-1	CASTQGGDSPLHF	TGTGCCAGCACCCAAGGGGGGGACTCACCCCTCCACTTT
TRBD1	NA	13	TRBJ1-2	TRBV14	CASSQPGQYGYTF	TGTGCCAGCAGCCAACCGGGACAGTATGGCTACACCTTC
TRBD1	NA	15	TRBJ1-6	TRBV3-1/TRBV3-2	CASSTTGDRFSPLHF	TGTGCCAGCAGCACAACCGGGGACAGGTTTTCACCCCTCCACTTT
TRBD1	few	15	TRBJ2-7	TRBV7-3	CASSSTGTGDSKQYF	TGTGCCAGCAGCTCCACCGGGACAGGGGACTCAAAGCAGTACTTC
NA	NA	13	TRBJ2-4	TRBV27	CASSANRENIQYF	TGTGCCAGCAGTGCCAACAGGGAAAACATTCAGTACTTC
NA	once	14	TRBJ2-7	TRBV5-5	CASSPGGGTYEQYF	TGTGCCAGCAGCCCCGGTGGGGGCACCTACGAGCAGTACTTC
TRBD2	NA	16	TRBJ2-1	TRBV4-2	CASSQDGTSAYNEQFF	TGTGCCAGCAGCCAAGATGGGACTAGCGCCTACAATGAGCAGTTCTTC